One and the same sample provided the 26 T cell receptor beta chains below, sequenced in a study of T cell responses to AZD1222 COVID-19 vaccine. Libraries were prepared by immunoSEQ multiplex PCR; TCRdb keeps only in-frame clonotypes and omits some of them. Here the sample spans 89,000 or so clones, just over 85% being singletons. Sequencing was performed on peripheral blood, taken 28 days after the second AZD1222 dose. These receptors originate from an adult who received the AZD1222 COVID-19 vaccine.

V usage is TRBV3-1 (or the pseudogene TRBV3-2) and J usage is TRBJ2-2, with a possible D match to TRBD1 (5 bases). This CDR3 has 16 amino acids. V dropped 5 bases and J dropped 0 bases, with 13 bases sitting between them. CDR1 LGHDT and CDR2 YNNKEL come from the germline V gene (reference sequence). The CDR3 loop reads CASSAIVGPNTGELFF. CDR3 bases: TGTGCCAGCAGCGCAATCGTGGGGCCGAACACCGGGGAGCTGTTTTTT.

V gene TRBV2 combines with J gene TRBJ2-7; 7 nucleotides agree with TRBD1. The CDR3 sequence is 14 residues long. V shed 4 bases and J 1 base; nucleotides not matched to a gene: 4. Germline V gives CDR1 SNHLY, CDR2 FYNNEI. This CDR3 is CASSVQGQSYEQYF. CDR3 coding DNA: TGTGCCAGCAGTGTCCAGGGACAGTCCTACGAGCAGTACTTC.

This clone was picked up many times. The genes are TRBV4-1 and TRBJ2-7; the D is unclear. CDR1 and CDR2 from the germline V gene are MGHRA and YSYEKL. The CDR3 is 17 amino acids. Trimming shortened V by 4 bases and J by 0 bases, and 19 bases separated the two germline ends. Here the CDR3 DNA reads TGCGCCAGCAGCCCCTCCGTCGTTACAGTCTTCTCCTACGAGCAGTACTTC. Translating it yields CASSPSVVTVFSYEQYF.

The CDR3 DNA sequence: TGTGCCAGCAGCTTGCAAGCGGGTGAGCAGTTCTTC. Protein: CASSLQAGEQFF. The V and J genes are TRBV5-6 and TRBJ2-1, with a possible D match to TRBD2 (6 bases). This CDR3 is 12 amino acids long. Germline values: CDR1 SGHDT, CDR2 YYEEEE. With 1 base removed from V and 9 bases from J, the gap between germline ends came to 8 bases.

This clone was counted a few times. This chain links TRBV19 with TRBJ1-2, with TRBD1 as a possible D gene (5 bases). The V end was cut by 7 bases, the J end by 8 bases, with 17 bases between. Per the germline V gene, CDR1 is LNHDA and CDR2 is SQIVND (reference sequence). The CDR3 is 13 residues long. CDR3 loop: CASKGWWVQGYTF. The CDR3 DNA is TGTGCCAGTAAGGGGTGGTGGGTTCAAGGCTACACCTTC.

This chain connects TRBV7-2 to TRBJ2-1; D not certain. CDR3 size: 15 residues. The germline CDR1 and CDR2 sequences are SGHTA and FQGNSA. The V end was cut by 1 base, the J end by 3 bases, with 10 bases between. The CDR3 DNA sequence: TGTGCCAGCAGCTTAGAGGGAAACTTCTACAATGAGCAGTTCTTC. Translated, it gives CASSLEGNFYNEQFF.

The rearrangement uses TRBV5-4 and TRBJ1-2; weak D call: TRBD1 (5 bases). The CDR3 sequence is 13 residues long. Looked up from germline, CDR1 is SGHNT and CDR2 is YYREEE (reference sequence). Deletions cut 0 bases from V and 7 bases from J, with 10 bases between. The CDR3 loop reads CASSLVGTGGYTF. The CDR3 DNA follows: TGTGCCAGCAGCTTGGTTGGGACGGGTGGCTACACCTTC.

The chain combines TRBV19 with TRBJ1-4, with D maybe TRBD1 (6 bases). The germline V and J ends were trimmed by 4 bases and 8 bases, with 14 bases remaining between them. This CDR3 contains 14 residues. Germline loops: CDR1 LNHDA, CDR2 SQIVND (reference sequence). The CDR3: CASSTDRRGEKLFF. In nucleotides, the CDR3 is TGTGCCAGTAGTACCGACAGGCGCGGCGAAAAACTGTTTTTT.

The rearrangement joins TRBV7-9 to TRBJ2-3; TRBD2 is a possible D gene (5 bases). Trimming took off 1 base at V and 3 bases at J, with 11 bases between the two ends. The V gene's germline CDR1 is SEHNR and CDR2 FQNEAQ (reference sequence). The CDR3 length is 15 residues. CDR3 DNA: TGTGCCAGCAGCTTAGGCAGGACTCAAACAGATACGCAGTATTTT. Translating it yields CASSLGRTQTDTQYF.

The chain has TRBV7-2 and TRBJ2-7; TRBD1 matches at 10 bases. Germline lookup yields CDR1 SGHTA and CDR2 FQGNSA. Losses at the gene ends were 6 bases for V and 4 bases for J; bases not matched to a gene: 6. The CDR3 totals 14 residues. The CDR3 DNA sequence: TGTGCCAGCAGAAGAGACAGGGGGCCGTACGAGCAGTACTTC. Its translation: CASRRDRGPYEQYF. Combining the CDR3 with reference TRBV7-2 and TRBJ2-7 gives the whole variable domain GAGVSQSPSNKVTEKGKDVELRCDPISGHTALYWYRQSLGQGLEFLIYFQGNSAPDKSGLPSDRFSAERTGGSVSTLTIQRTQQEDSAVYLCASRRDRGPYEQYFGPGTRLTVT.

The V gene is TRBV19, the J gene TRBJ1-2, with 7 bases matching TRBD1. Germline assignment: CDR1 LNHDA and CDR2 SQIVND (reference sequence). CDR3 length equals 15 residues. V dropped 4 bases and J dropped 2; count of bases not matched to a gene: 7. The CDR3 DNA is TGTGCCAGTAGTAGGACTGGGACAGAGAACTATGGCTACACCTTC. Translated, it gives CASSRTGTENYGYTF.

The rearrangement joins TRBV5-4 to TRBJ2-5, with 15 bases fitting TRBD2. V shed 3 bases, J shed 5 bases, and the junction held 8 bases outside the gene matches. The CDR3 is 17 amino acids. Germline-derived CDR1 and CDR2 are SGHNT and YYREEE (reference sequence). CDR3 nucleotides: TGTGCCAGCAGCTCGAGTAGGACTAGCGGGGGGGGTGAGACCCAGTACTTC. Amino acid sequence: CASSSSRTSGGGETQYF.

The CDR3 sequence is CASMGTGGNTIYF. The CDR3, as DNA: TGTGCCAGCATGGGGACAGGGGGAAACACCATATATTTT. The V gene is TRBV28, the J gene TRBJ1-3; 9 bases agree with TRBD1. The CDR3 extends over 13 amino acids. Per the germline V gene, CDR1 is MDHEN and CDR2 is SYDVKM. J lost 4 bases, V lost 7 bases, and 2 bases had no gene match.

The genes are TRBV30 and TRBJ1-4; D uncertain. CDR3 size: 13 residues. In germline, CDR1 is GTSNPN, CDR2 SVGIG (reference sequence). V was clipped by 3 bases and J by 4 bases, with 9 bases between them. CDR3 loop: CAWSPVGNEKLFF. The CDR3 DNA reads as TGTGCCTGGAGCCCTGTGGGTAATGAAAAACTGTTTTTT.

The V gene is TRBV5-1, the J gene TRBJ2-3; 7 bases line up with TRBD2. After removal of 0 bases from V and 5 bases from J, the junction contained 3 bases not matched to a gene. This CDR3 spans 14 amino acids. Germline V lookup: CDR1 SGHRS, CDR2 YFSETQ. CDR3 bases: TGCGCCAGCAGCTTGGAGGCTAGCGGAGATACGCAGTATTTT. This sequence encodes CASSLEASGDTQYF.

The chain has TRBV9 and TRBJ2-1, with 8 bases lining up with TRBD1. The CDR3 runs 15 residues. After removal of 0 bases from V and 9 bases from J, the junction contained 8 bases not matched to a gene. Germline CDR1 and CDR2: SGDLS and YYNGEE. This chain's CDR3 is CASSVGQGASVEQFF. Written as DNA, the CDR3 is TGTGCCAGCAGCGTAGGCCAGGGGGCGTCGGTTGAGCAGTTCTTC.

This chain links TRBV6-4 with TRBJ1-1, with 11 bases that match TRBD1. The V gene end was trimmed by 6 bases and the J gene end by 5 bases; junction bases not matched to a gene: 11. CDR3 length: 16 residues. Germline V gives CDR1 MRHNA, CDR2 SNTAGT. Written as DNA, the CDR3 is TGTGCCAGCAGAGCCGGGACAGGGGGAAAAGGGACTGAAGCTTTCTTT. It specifies CASRAGTGGKGTEAFF.

The chain carries TRBV5-6 and TRBJ2-2, with TRBD1 matching 8 bases. The CDR3 consists of 16 residues. The V gene's germline CDR1 is SGHDT and CDR2 YYEEEE. Trimming took 3 bases from V and 7 from J; bases not matched to a gene: 11. Written as DNA, the CDR3 is TGTGCCAGCAGCTGGGGGACAGGAGGCCTCAGCGGGGAGCTGTTTTTT. It specifies CASSWGTGGLSGELFF.

The V and J genes are TRBV2 and TRBJ1-5; 7 nucleotides line up with TRBD1. This CDR3 contains 17 residues. With 7 bases clipped from V and 0 bases from J, the junction kept 12 bases outside the gene matches. In germline, CDR1 is SNHLY, CDR2 FYNNEI. The CDR3 bases are TGTGCCAGCACTATGGGACAGAAATCCTTTAGCAATCAGCCCCAGCATTTT. Residues: CASTMGQKSFSNQPQHF.

This chain joins TRBV3-1 (or the pseudogene TRBV3-2) and TRBJ2-1, with 9 bases identical to TRBD2. Germline lookup yields CDR1 LGHDT and CDR2 YNNKEL (reference sequence). The CDR3 runs 17 residues. J gave up 6 bases and V 0 bases, and 9 bases lay outside the gene matches. The CDR3 nucleotides are TGTGCCAGCAGCCAAGATTGGGGCGGGAGGGCCGGCAATGAGCAGTTCTTC. Translated: CASSQDWGGRAGNEQFF.

The chain uses TRBV5-8 and TRBJ2-7; TRBD1 matches 7 bases. This CDR3 is 14 amino acids long. V shed 2 bases and J 4 bases; nucleotides not matched to a gene: 6. Per the germline V gene, CDR1 is SGHTS and CDR2 is YDEGEE. The chain's CDR3 is CASSLSGGRYEQYF. The CDR3 bases are TGTGCCAGCAGCTTATCAGGGGGAAGGTACGAGCAGTACTTC.

The chain links TRBV2 to TRBJ2-5; TRBD2 is a possible D gene (6 bases). The CDR3 has 13 residues. Germline loops: CDR1 SNHLY, CDR2 FYNNEI. V was trimmed by 3 bases and J by 10 bases, leaving 15 bases between them. The CDR3 sequence is CASSDVGIGGQYF. Here the CDR3 DNA reads TGTGCCAGCAGTGATGTTGGGATCGGGGGCCAGTACTTC. Variable domain in full (rest from reference TRBV2 and TRBJ2-5): EPEVTQTPSHQVTQMGQEVILRCVPISNHLYFYWYRQILGQKVEFLVSFYNNEISEKSEIFDDQFSVERPDGSNFTLKIRSTKLEDSAMYFCASSDVGIGGQYFGPGTRLLVL.

This chain uses TRBV7-8 with TRBJ2-3; TRBD2 agrees at 9 bases. Germline assignment: CDR1 SGHVS and CDR2 FQNEAQ. The ends lost 3 bases at V and 3 bases at J; junction bases unmatched: 7. This CDR3 has 16 amino acids. The CDR3 loop reads CASSFRGLAMTDTQYF. For the CDR3, the DNA is TGTGCCAGCAGCTTCCGCGGACTAGCGATGACAGATACGCAGTATTTT.

This rearrangement joins TRBV5-1 to TRBJ1-2; unclear D gene. The germline V gene encodes CDR1 SGHRS and CDR2 YFSETQ. The V end was cut by 0 bases, the J end by 3 bases, with 15 bases between. This CDR3 comprises 16 residues. The CDR3 DNA is TGCGCCAGCAGCTTGGATGCTGGGGAGCCCCACTATGGCTACACCTTC. It translates to CASSLDAGEPHYGYTF. The full variable domain, its missing parts supplied by reference TRBV5-1 and TRBJ1-2, is KAGVTQTPRYLIKTRGQQVTLSCSPISGHRSVSWYQQTPGQGLQFLFEYFSETQRNKGNFPGRFSGRQFSNSRSEMNVSTLELGDSALYLCASSLDAGEPHYGYTFGSGTRLTVV.

The chain joins TRBV6-5 to TRBJ2-6; D is unclear. The germline V gene has CDR1 MNHEY and CDR2 SVGAGI. V was trimmed by 0 bases and J by 2 bases, leaving 8 bases between them. This CDR3 region has 16 residues. The CDR3 DNA is TGTGCCAGCAGTTACTCGTCTCCGCCTGGGGCCAACGTCCTGACTTTC. Translating it yields CASSYSSPPGANVLTF.

This rearrangement joins TRBV19 to TRBJ1-6; 12 bases line up with TRBD1. Trimming at V came to 4 bases and at J to 8 bases, leaving 24 bases not matched to a gene. CDR3 length equals 22 residues. Germline loops: CDR1 LNHDA, CDR2 SQIVND (reference sequence). The CDR3 is CASSNRTRGPGTGGGRDSPLHF. CDR3 in DNA: TGTGCCAGTAGTAATCGCACAAGGGGCCCCGGGACAGGGGGCGGAAGAGATTCACCCCTCCACTTT.